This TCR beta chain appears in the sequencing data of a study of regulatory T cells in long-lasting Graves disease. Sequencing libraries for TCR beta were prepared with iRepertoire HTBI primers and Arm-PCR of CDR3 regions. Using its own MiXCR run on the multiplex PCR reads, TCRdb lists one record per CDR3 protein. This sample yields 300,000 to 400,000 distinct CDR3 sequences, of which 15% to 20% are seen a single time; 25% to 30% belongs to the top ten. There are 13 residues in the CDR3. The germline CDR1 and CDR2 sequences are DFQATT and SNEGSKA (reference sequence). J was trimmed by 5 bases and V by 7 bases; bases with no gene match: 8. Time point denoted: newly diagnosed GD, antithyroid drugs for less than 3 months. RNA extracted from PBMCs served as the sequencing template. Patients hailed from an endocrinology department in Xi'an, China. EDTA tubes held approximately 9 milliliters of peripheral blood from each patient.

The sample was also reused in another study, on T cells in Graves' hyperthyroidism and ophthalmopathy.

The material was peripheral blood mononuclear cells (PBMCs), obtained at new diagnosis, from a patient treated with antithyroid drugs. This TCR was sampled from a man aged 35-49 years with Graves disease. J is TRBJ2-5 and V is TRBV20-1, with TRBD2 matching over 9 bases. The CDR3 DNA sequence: TGCAGTGTTGCGGGGGGGATCCGGGAGACCCAGTACTTC. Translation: CSVAGGIRETQYF.